The clone carrying this T cell receptor beta chain was picked up one time. Antigen specificity is unknown. The repertoire was sequenced with immunoSEQ multiplex PCR; TCRdb's copy has only in-frame clones and lacks some. Here the sample spans 20,000 to 25,000 clones, 73% being singletons. The sample comes from a study of intratumoral heterogeneity in liver cancer. Study context: Most patients were male, with a median age of about 69 years. General study points: The authors noted under-sampled tumor-infiltrating lymphocyte representation as a limitation.

Before surgical resection, these early-stage hepatocellular carcinoma patients received no treatment. Sampled areas showed no macroscopic necrosis or hemorrhage. This CDR3 is 13 amino acids long. The germline V gene has CDR1 LGHDT and CDR2 YNNKEL (reference sequence). Trimming stripped 4 bases from V and 1 base from J, with 8 bases between. The clonotype was recovered from a woman in her 70s with hepatocellular carcinoma. Material: tumor-adjacent normal tissue, obtained before any cancer treatment. This rearrangement joins TRBV3-1 (or the pseudogene TRBV3-2) to TRBJ2-7; no clear D gene. CDR3 DNA: TGTGCCAGCAGCCCTACCTATTCCTACGAGCAGTACTTC. It translates to CASSPTYSYEQYF.